Each of the 31 T cell receptor beta chains below was sequenced from the same sample in a study of T cell clonotyping in hematopoietic cell transplantation. TCRdb's table, derived via immunoSEQ multiplex PCR, lists solely in-frame clones and lacks some. The sample shows 13,000 or so clones, roughly 92% of them seen only once. The material was PBMCs, obtained 100 days after allogeneic stem cell transplant. The receptors stem from a female patient aged 50-59 years who had an allogeneic stem cell transplant from an unrelated donor, so the T cells may come from the graft donor. Some clones in this sample may be carry-over from other donors' samples.

The chain employs TRBV25-1 and TRBJ1-4, with D possibly TRBD1 on 6 matching bases. V gave up 6 bases and J gave up 7 bases, with 12 bases separating them. Germline V gene lookup returns CDR1 MGHDK and CDR2 SYGVNS. The CDR3 consists of 13 residues. CDR3 DNA: TGTGCCAGCAGGGGGGCAGGGGTTGAAAAACTGTTTTTT. Residues: CASRGAGVEKLFF.

The chain combines TRBV12-5 with TRBJ2-3, with TRBD1 matching over 9 bases. This CDR3 comprises 18 residues. CDR1 is LGHNT and CDR2 is FRNRAP in the germline V gene. The V segment lost 5 bases and the J segment 4 bases; nucleotides outside the gene matches: 16. The CDR3 sequence: CASGPPPAGQGISDTQYF. Here the CDR3 DNA reads TGTGCTAGTGGTCCTCCCCCCGCGGGACAGGGTATATCAGATACGCAGTATTTT.

This chain links TRBV21-1 with TRBJ2-1; the table calls TRBD2, which could not be checked here. TRBV21-1 is a recognized pseudogene. The CDR3 is 16 amino acids. The CDR3 nucleotides are TGTGCCAGCAGGCCGGGGTCCGAAAGCTCCTACAATGAGCAGTTCTTC. It yields the protein CASRPGSESSYNEQFF.

V is TRBV7-9 and J is TRBJ1-1; D not resolved. This CDR3 is 13 amino acids long. CDR1 and CDR2 (germline): SEHNR, FQNEAQ (reference sequence). Trimming pared 5 bases from V and 4 bases from J, leaving 11 bases between. The CDR3: CASSHPYPTEAFF. CDR3 coding DNA: TGTGCCAGCAGCCATCCATACCCCACTGAAGCTTTCTTT. Full variable domain (rest looked up from reference TRBV7-9 and TRBJ1-1): DTGVSQNPRHKITKRGQNVTFRCDPISEHNRLYWYRQTLGQGPEFLTYFQNEAQLEKSRLLSDRFSAERPKGSFSTLEIQRTEQGDSAMYLCASSHPYPTEAFFGQGTRLTVV.

The chain carries TRBV7-8 and TRBJ1-2; D gene ambiguous. Per germline, CDR1 SGHVS and CDR2 FQNEAQ. V was cut by 5 bases and J by 3 bases, with 13 bases left in between. The length of the CDR3 is 14 residues. CDR3 nucleotides: TGTGCCAGCAGCCCTGAAACGGCCTACTATGGCTACACCTTC. Residues: CASSPETAYYGYTF.

The chain joins TRBV19 to TRBJ1-4; 9 bases map to TRBD1. J was trimmed by 8 bases and V by 6 bases; bases with no gene match: 4. Germline V gene sequence: CDR1 LNHDA, CDR2 SQIVND (reference sequence). The CDR3 is 13 residues long. The CDR3 DNA follows: TGTGCCAGTAGGAGACAGGGGGTGGAAAAACTGTTTTTT. The encoded protein is CASRRQGVEKLFF.

The gene calls are TRBV6-6 and TRBJ1-2, with D possibly matching TRBD1 (5 bases). The V end lost 7 bases, the J end lost 0 bases, and 15 bases lay between the germline ends. Germline V gives CDR1 MNHNY, CDR2 SVGAGI (reference sequence). The CDR3 sequence is 15 residues long. The CDR3 nucleotides read TGTGCCAGCAACCCACTCGGGACGGCTAACTATGGCTACACCTTC. Protein: CASNPLGTANYGYTF.

The V call is TRBV29-1, the J call TRBJ1-1, with 7 bases matching TRBD1. Per the germline V gene, CDR1 is SQVTM and CDR2 is ANQGSEA. The ends lost 4 bases at V and 0 bases at J; junction bases unmatched: 8. There are 15 residues in the CDR3. The CDR3 DNA follows: TGCAGCGTTGGTGGGACAGCTGTAATGAACACTGAAGCTTTCTTT. As protein: CSVGGTAVMNTEAFF.

The V and J genes are TRBV5-1 and TRBJ2-7; the D is unclear. V lost 0 bases and J lost 0, with 13 bases in between. CDR3 length: 16 residues. CDR1 is SGHRS, CDR2 YFSETQ, per germline. The CDR3 DNA reads as TGCGCCAGCAGCTTGGCCGTCTCCCGTAACTCCTACGAGCAGTACTTC. Translation gives CASSLAVSRNSYEQYF. Full variable domain (missing parts from reference TRBV5-1 and TRBJ2-7): KAGVTQTPRYLIKTRGQQVTLSCSPISGHRSVSWYQQTPGQGLQFLFEYFSETQRNKGNFPGRFSGRQFSNSRSEMNVSTLELGDSALYLCASSLAVSRNSYEQYFGPGTRLTVT.

This chain joins TRBV28 and TRBJ1-5, with 7 nucleotides matching TRBD1. The CDR3 is 15 residues long. The V and J ends lost 8 bases and 5 bases, in that order; junction bases with no gene match: 12. The germline V gene has CDR1 MDHEN and CDR2 SYDVKM. This chain's CDR3 is CASRKTGLGDQPQHF. In DNA form, the CDR3 reads TGTGCCAGCCGGAAGACAGGGCTCGGGGATCAGCCCCAGCATTTT.

The chain links TRBV6-6 to TRBJ2-7; 8 positions match TRBD1. Losses at the gene ends were 6 bases for V and 5 bases for J; bases not matched to a gene: 9. The germline gives CDR1 MNHNY, CDR2 SVGAGI (reference sequence). The CDR3 sequence is 14 residues long. The CDR3 sequence is CASRTGQGTHEQYV. In DNA, the CDR3 is TGTGCCAGCAGGACCGGACAGGGTACTCACGAGCAGTACGTC.

This chain uses TRBV7-3 with TRBJ2-5; D is uncertain. CDR1 and CDR2 (germline): SGHTA, FQGTGA. CDR3 length: 13 residues. Between the trimmed V and J ends, which lost 2 bases and 4 bases, there was a span of 8 bases. This chain's CDR3 is CASSLSIGETQYF. Here the CDR3 DNA reads TGTGCCAGCAGCTTATCGATCGGAGAGACCCAGTACTTC.

In its sample, this clone was seen once. This chain links TRBV5-6 with TRBJ1-4; 10 bases align to TRBD1. V dropped 4 bases and J dropped 4; count of bases not matched to a gene: 7. The CDR3 consists of 16 residues. The V gene's germline CDR1 is SGHDT and CDR2 YYEEEE. CDR3 nucleotides: TGTGCCAGCAGCATCGACAGGGGGCGTATTAATGAAAAACTGTTTTTT. Translating it yields CASSIDRGRINEKLFF.

This clone occurred once. This sequence joins TRBV5-6 and TRBJ2-7; unclear D gene. Germline values: CDR1 SGHDT, CDR2 YYEEEE. The length of the CDR3 is 11 residues. Deletions cut 2 bases from V and 5 bases from J, with 5 bases between. CDR3 sequence (DNA): TGTGCCAGCAGCTTATGGGACGAGCAGTACTTC. Translating it yields CASSLWDEQYF.

J is TRBJ2-5 and V is TRBV4-2, with D hard to call. This CDR3 is built from 11 residues. The germline gives CDR1 LGHNA, CDR2 YNFKEQ. V shed 2 bases and J shed 5 bases, with 3 bases lying between them. CDR3 nucleotides: TGTGCCAGCAGCCAAAGTGAGACCCAGTACTTC. Translating gives CASSQSETQYF.

The chain has TRBV5-1 and TRBJ2-3, with D perhaps TRBD2 (6 bases). Germline V CDR1 and CDR2: SGHRS, YFSETQ. There are 16 residues in the CDR3. V gave up 0 bases and J gave up 2 bases, with 13 bases separating them. In DNA, the CDR3 is TGCGCCAGCAGCTTGGAGCTAGCGAGTCCCACAGATACGCAGTATTTT. As protein: CASSLELASPTDTQYF.

The chain has TRBV5-1 and TRBJ1-1, with TRBD1 as a possible D gene (6 bases). CDR3 size: 13 residues. Trimming removed 4 bases from V and 3 bases from J, with 10 bases in between. Germline V CDR1 and CDR2: SGHRS, YFSETQ. This CDR3 reads CASSPRGDTEAFF. CDR3 nucleotide sequence: TGCGCCAGCAGCCCCAGGGGTGACACTGAAGCTTTCTTT.

This chain uses TRBV7-2 with TRBJ2-7; tentatively, D is TRBD2 (7 bases). V was trimmed by 5 bases and J by 1 base, leaving 21 bases between them. The length of the CDR3 is 17 residues. Germline V gives CDR1 SGHTA, CDR2 FQGNSA. The CDR3 DNA is TGTGCCAGCAGCATAGGGGCGGGGGCCCCTGATTCCTACGAGCAGTACTTC. It translates to CASSIGAGAPDSYEQYF.

CDR3: CASSIGAPRDLLHQPQHF. The CDR3 bases are TGTGCCAGTAGTATCGGCGCACCCAGGGACCTACTCCATCAGCCCCAGCATTTT. The chain is built from TRBV19 and TRBJ1-5, with a possible D match to TRBD1 (5 bases). The V end lost 3 bases, the J end lost 5 bases, and 23 bases lay between the germline ends. Germline CDR1 reads LNHDA; CDR2 reads SQIVND (reference sequence). CDR3 length: 18 amino acids.

This rearrangement joins TRBV27 to TRBJ2-1, with 8 positions matching TRBD2. The length of the CDR3 is 14 residues. Germline V gene lookup returns CDR1 MNHEY and CDR2 SMNVEV (reference sequence). After removal of 5 bases from V and 7 bases from J, the junction contained 7 bases not matched to a gene. The chain's CDR3 is CASSPPGTRNEQFF. CDR3 coding DNA: TGTGCCAGCAGTCCGCCCGGGACTAGAAATGAGCAGTTCTTC.

This chain joins TRBV7-2 and TRBJ2-7; possible D gene TRBD2, 7 bases. Germline loops: CDR1 SGHTA, CDR2 FQGNSA. Trimming shortened V by 4 bases and J by 2 bases, and 21 bases separated the two germline ends. The CDR3 has 17 residues. The CDR3 nucleotides read TGTGCCAGCAGCTGGCGGGGGAGATCCGGGACACCCTACGAGCAGTACTTC. Its protein product is CASSWRGRSGTPYEQYF.

This clone came up once. The chain combines TRBV4-2 with TRBJ2-2; maybe TRBD1 (6 bases). V lost 0 bases to trimming and J lost 5 bases, with 13 bases between them. The germline V gene encodes CDR1 LGHNA and CDR2 YNFKEQ. This CDR3 is built from 16 residues. This CDR3 is CASSQEAGAWTGELFF. The CDR3 nucleotides read TGTGCCAGCAGCCAAGAGGCAGGGGCCTGGACCGGGGAGCTGTTTTTT.

This chain uses TRBV7-7 with TRBJ1-1, with TRBD1 identical over 7 bases. CDR3 length: 13 amino acids. The ends lost 1 base at V and 5 bases at J; junction bases unmatched: 1. Germline CDR1 and CDR2: SSHAT and FNYEAQ (reference sequence). CDR3 sequence reads: CASSLDRGTEAFF. CDR3 coding DNA: TGTGCCAGCAGCTTAGACAGGGGAACTGAAGCTTTCTTT.

The CDR3 coding sequence is TGTGCCAGCAGTTTATCGGAGGGGGCGCTGACTGAAGCTTTCTTT. It codes for CASSLSEGALTEAFF. The V and J genes are TRBV28 and TRBJ1-1; 7 bases fit TRBD1. This CDR3 comprises 15 residues. J gave up 5 bases and V 1 base, and 7 bases lay outside the gene matches. Germline-derived CDR1 and CDR2 are MDHEN and SYDVKM.

The V gene is TRBV6-5, the J gene TRBJ1-1; a weak D match, TRBD1 (6 bases). This CDR3 spans 15 amino acids. Looked up from germline, CDR1 is MNHEY and CDR2 is SVGAGI. V dropped 5 bases and J dropped 2 bases, with 15 bases sitting between them. The DNA of the CDR3 is TGTGCCAGCAGTCAGGCAGGGGCCGGTAACACTGAAGCTTTCTTT. Its protein is CASSQAGAGNTEAFF.

The chain recombines TRBV7-2 with TRBJ1-4; D may be TRBD1 (5 bases). Trimming cost V 0 bases and J 8 bases, with 10 bases left between them. Germline lookup yields CDR1 SGHTA and CDR2 FQGNSA. The CDR3 runs to 14 residues. Here the CDR3 reads CASSLAGREEKLFF. The CDR3 DNA sequence: TGTGCCAGCAGCTTAGCTGGCAGGGAGGAAAAACTGTTTTTT.

The chain is built from TRBV10-3 and TRBJ1-2; 8 bases line up with TRBD1. The CDR3 is 15 residues long. The V gene's germline CDR1 is ENHRY and CDR2 SYGVKD. V lost 7 bases and J lost 4; bases outside the gene matches: 11. In nucleotides, the CDR3 is TGTGCCATCAAACCTGGGACAGGCAGGAGCTATGGCTACACCTTC. Its translation is CAIKPGTGRSYGYTF.

This rearrangement joins TRBV5-4 to TRBJ2-7; possible D gene TRBD2, 6 bases. This CDR3 has 16 amino acids. Per germline, CDR1 SGHNT and CDR2 YYREEE (reference sequence). Trimming removed 3 bases at V and 3 bases at J, with 19 bases between. The CDR3: CASSSAPGREIYEQYF. CDR3 coding DNA: TGTGCCAGCAGCTCCGCTCCGGGACGGGAGATCTACGAGCAGTACTTC.

The chain recombines TRBV12-5 with TRBJ2-7; D not resolved. This CDR3 has 10 residues. Germline V gene data show CDR1 as LGHNT and CDR2 as FRNRAP. V was cut by 8 bases and J by 4 bases, with 6 bases left in between. The chain's CDR3 is CASLPYEQYF. For the CDR3, the DNA is TGTGCTAGTCTCCCTTACGAGCAGTACTTC.

V gene TRBV2 combines with J gene TRBJ2-7, with D possibly matching TRBD1 (5 bases). Trimming left V 7 bases short and J 2 bases short, with 15 bases between. This CDR3 has 14 residues. The germline V gene has CDR1 SNHLY and CDR2 FYNNEI. This chain's CDR3 is CASKGQGATYEQYF. Written as DNA, the CDR3 is TGTGCCAGCAAAGGGCAGGGTGCTACCTACGAGCAGTACTTC.

The V gene is TRBV5-1, the J gene TRBJ2-1; no reliable D call. Germline values: CDR1 SGHRS, CDR2 YFSETQ. With 0 bases removed from V and 7 bases from J, the gap between germline ends came to 11 bases. This CDR3 is 14 amino acids long. The CDR3: CASSLGLSGNEQFF. DNA for the CDR3: TGCGCCAGCAGCTTGGGGCTGTCCGGAAATGAGCAGTTCTTC.